Detailed here is one TCR beta chain. These data belong to a study of blood T cell repertoires in COVID-19. Study details: Sites across the United States, Italy and Spain contributed samples from acute and convalescent COVID-19. The analysed material was cDNA or gDNA that came from T cells, B-cell-depleted T cells, or PBMCs.

Original handling: For nucleated cells, counts were estimated from reference gene primer amplification. Sequencing was performed with immunoSEQ multiplex PCR; in TCRdb, only in-frame clones are kept and a portion is missing. The V and J calls and the clone size are those of that table, but D and trimming were determined from the DNA. This table holds 190,000 or so clones, around 85% found once. The V gene lost 2 bases and the J gene lost 4 bases, with 11 bases spanning the gap. The CDR3 extends over 15 amino acids. Germline CDR1 SGHAT, CDR2 FQNNGV. Before being deemed recovered, Cohort 3 donors had two negative PCRs, clearance, or symptom resolution.

The V gene is TRBV11-2, the J gene TRBJ1-4; unclear D gene. This clonotype was obtained from a man aged 35 to 55 who had recovered from COVID-19. The sample taken for sequencing was PBMCs or T cells enriched from blood (not recorded which). The CDR3 here is CASSLLGRLNEKLFF. The DNA for the CDR3 is TGTGCCAGCAGCTTATTAGGCAGGCTTAATGAAAAACTGTTTTTT.